The 31 T cell receptor beta chains presented below share a single source sample, sequenced in a study of blood T cell repertoires in COVID-19. The repertoire was sequenced with immunoSEQ multiplex PCR; TCRdb's copy has only in-frame clones and lacks some. The table includes 110,000 or so clones, 60% to 85% detected once. The sequenced sample was peripheral blood. Every receptor here comes from a man between 65 and 79 years old with acute or convalescent COVID-19.

The rearrangement uses TRBV29-1 and TRBJ2-7; 8 nucleotides match TRBD2. The V segment lost 5 bases and the J segment 6 bases; nucleotides outside the gene matches: 6. The CDR3 runs 12 residues. The germline gives CDR1 SQVTM, CDR2 ANQGSEA. CDR3: CSVRAGVFEQYF. CDR3 in DNA: TGCAGCGTTCGAGCGGGAGTGTTCGAGCAGTACTTC.

The chain has TRBV15 and TRBJ2-1, with 8 bases identical to TRBD2. Looked up from germline, CDR1 is LNHNV and CDR2 is YYDKDF (reference sequence). The CDR3 consists of 15 residues. V shed 8 bases and J 1 base; nucleotides not matched to a gene: 7. CDR3 sequence (DNA): TGTGCCACCTCTCTAGGCGGGAGGTCCTACAATGAGCAGTTCTTC. This encodes CATSLGGRSYNEQFF.

The chain is built from TRBV19 and TRBJ2-1; 7 bases map to TRBD2. Trimming took 6 bases from V and 3 from J; bases not matched to a gene: 5. The germline CDR1 and CDR2 sequences are LNHDA and SQIVND (reference sequence). CDR3 length: 14 residues. This CDR3 is CASSASGHYNEQFF. The CDR3 DNA follows: TGTGCCAGTAGCGCTAGCGGTCACTACAATGAGCAGTTCTTC.

V gene TRBV28 combines with J gene TRBJ2-2; tentative D call: TRBD1 (6 bases). The V gene's germline CDR1 is MDHEN and CDR2 SYDVKM. The CDR3 is 17 residues long. Trimming left V 2 bases short and J 0 bases short, with 13 bases between. CDR3 sequence reads: CASSLARGFANTGELFF. The CDR3 DNA sequence: TGTGCCAGCAGTTTAGCAAGGGGGTTCGCGAACACCGGGGAGCTGTTTTTT.

This clone was detected a few times. The V and J genes are TRBV4-1 and TRBJ2-5; possible D gene TRBD2, 5 bases. Germline CDR1 reads MGHRA; CDR2 reads YSYEKL. The CDR3 length is 16 residues. V was trimmed by 0 bases and J by 4 bases, leaving 15 bases between them. Here the CDR3 reads CASSQDGRGGGETQYF. CDR3 sequence (DNA): TGCGCCAGCAGCCAAGACGGACGCGGAGGAGGAGAGACCCAGTACTTC.

This chain uses TRBV29-1 with TRBJ2-7; TRBD1 matches 9 bases. This CDR3 region has 14 residues. The V gene's germline CDR1 is SQVTM and CDR2 ANQGSEA. V shed 5 bases, J shed 2 bases, and the junction held 7 bases outside the gene matches. The CDR3 bases are TGCAGCGTTCTTGGACAGGGGCTTACCTACGAGCAGTACTTC. Protein sequence: CSVLGQGLTYEQYF.

The chain is built from TRBV28 and TRBJ2-3; D might be TRBD1 (6 bases). Germline V CDR1 and CDR2: MDHEN, SYDVKM. V was pared by 5 bases and J by 5 bases, with 11 bases between. This CDR3 contains 13 residues. In DNA, the CDR3 is TGTGCCAGCAGTATTACAGGGTTAGATACGCAGTATTTT. This encodes CASSITGLDTQYF.

The chain combines TRBV5-1 with TRBJ1-6; the match to TRBD1 covers 7 bases. This CDR3 region has 15 residues. CDR1 is SGHRS and CDR2 is YFSETQ in the germline V gene. V lost 4 bases to trimming and J lost 3 bases; unmatched junction nucleotides: 4. CDR3 protein: CASSPRQGYNSPLHF. The CDR3 DNA is TGCGCCAGCAGCCCCCGACAGGGCTATAATTCACCCCTCCACTTT.

The chain is built from TRBV7-9 and TRBJ1-4; D gene uncertain. Germline V lookup: CDR1 SEHNR, CDR2 FQNEAQ (reference sequence). This CDR3 is built from 15 residues. The V end was cut by 1 base, the J end by 3 bases, with 9 bases between. The CDR3 is CASSLGALPNEKLFF. The CDR3 DNA reads as TGTGCCAGCAGCTTAGGGGCTCTACCTAATGAAAAACTGTTTTTT.

The sample holds a few counts of this clone. The chain couples TRBV5-1 to TRBJ1-6, with D perhaps TRBD1 (6 bases). The CDR3 is 15 residues long. V shed 0 bases and J shed 5 bases, with 9 bases lying between them. Germline V gene sequence: CDR1 SGHRS, CDR2 YFSETQ. The CDR3 nucleotides are TGCGCCAGCAGCTTGGCGTCAGGGGATAATTCACCCCTCCACTTT. Translated, it gives CASSLASGDNSPLHF.

This chain links TRBV6-4 with TRBJ2-7; 8 bases match TRBD2. Germline values: CDR1 MRHNA, CDR2 SNTAGT. Trimming removed 0 bases from V and 2 bases from J; junction bases left unmatched: 9. CDR3 length: 17 residues. The CDR3 DNA reads as TGTGCCAGCAGTGACTCGACTCCGGGAGGGGAAACCTACGAGCAGTACTTC. Its translation: CASSDSTPGGETYEQYF.

CDR3 in amino acids: CASSLSSGDYNEQFF. The CDR3 DNA is TGTGCCAGCAGCTTATCTAGCGGGGATTACAATGAGCAGTTCTTC. The chain couples TRBV7-2 to TRBJ2-1, with 9 bases that match TRBD2. Germline lookup yields CDR1 SGHTA and CDR2 FQGNSA. V lost 2 bases to trimming and J lost 4 bases; unmatched junction nucleotides: 3. The CDR3 has 15 residues.

As concerns this clone: The DNA is left out, because the CDR3 cannot be placed on it with certainty; the CDR3 is given as TCRdb lists it. The rearrangement uses TRBV5-5 and TRBJ1-1. CDR1 and CDR2 (germline): SGHKS, YYEKEE (reference sequence). 12 amino acids form the CDR3, both terminal residues included. This CDR3 reads CASSPNGLKLSF.

This clone has a handful of counts. The chain joins TRBV13 to TRBJ1-2; D not certain. V was pared by 3 bases and J by 0 bases, with 11 bases between. Germline CDR1 PRHDT, CDR2 FYEKMQ (reference sequence). The CDR3 is 15 amino acids. The CDR3 sequence: CASSFAEFPNYGYTF. The CDR3 nucleotides read TGTGCCAGCAGCTTCGCGGAGTTTCCTAACTATGGCTACACCTTC.

The CDR3 protein is CASSAHSGRYAGELFF. The CDR3, as DNA: TGTGCCAGCAGCGCCCATAGCGGGCGCTACGCCGGGGAGCTGTTTTTT. The chain has TRBV9 and TRBJ2-2; 7 nucleotides align to TRBD2. The V gene end was trimmed by 3 bases and the J gene end by 6 bases; junction bases not matched to a gene: 11. CDR3 length: 16 residues. CDR1 and CDR2 (germline): SGDLS, YYNGEE.

The chain employs TRBV2 and TRBJ1-1, with 8 bases fitting TRBD1. CDR1 SNHLY and CDR2 FYNNEI come from the germline V gene. V lost 4 bases, J lost 5 bases, and 3 bases stayed unmatched. CDR3 length: 13 amino acids. The DNA of the CDR3 is TGTGCCAGCAGTGCGGACAGGGAGACTGAAGCTTTCTTT. Translating gives CASSADRETEAFF.

The gene calls are TRBV2 and TRBJ2-7; 10 nucleotides agree with TRBD1. Germline V gene data show CDR1 as SNHLY and CDR2 as FYNNEI. This CDR3 comprises 15 residues. V dropped 8 bases and J dropped 0; count of bases not matched to a gene: 7. The CDR3 loop is CASAAGQGSSYEQYF. CDR3 DNA sequence: TGTGCCAGCGCAGCGGGACAGGGGAGCTCCTACGAGCAGTACTTC.

The chain has TRBV28 and TRBJ1-1, with D possibly being TRBD1 (6 bases). This CDR3 has 13 amino acids. Per germline, CDR1 MDHEN and CDR2 SYDVKM. Trimming left V 3 bases short and J 4 bases short, with 9 bases between. The CDR3 region is CASSFGTSTEAFF. In nucleotides, the CDR3 is TGTGCCAGCAGTTTTGGGACAAGCACTGAAGCTTTCTTT.

This clone was seen only a few times. The chain has TRBV12-5 and TRBJ2-7; TRBD1 agrees at 11 bases. The J segment lost 4 bases and the V segment lost 6 bases, leaving 5 bases of the junction unmatched. Germline loops: CDR1 LGHNT, CDR2 FRNRAP. The CDR3 consists of 14 residues. The CDR3 loop is CASGRGQGAYEQYF. The CDR3 region has the DNA TGTGCTAGTGGACGAGGACAGGGGGCGTACGAGCAGTACTTC.

This clone was found once. This chain connects TRBV13 to TRBJ1-3, with 8 bases lining up with TRBD1. The V segment lost 5 bases and the J segment 2 bases; nucleotides outside the gene matches: 5. The CDR3 is made up of 15 amino acids. The germline gives CDR1 PRHDT, CDR2 FYEKMQ (reference sequence). The CDR3 is CASSPDRDPGNTIYF. CDR3 nucleotide sequence: TGTGCCAGCAGCCCGGACAGGGACCCTGGAAACACCATATATTTT.

The chain couples TRBV10-1 to TRBJ1-6; TRBD1 aligns across 8 bases. In germline, CDR1 is WNHNN, CDR2 SYGVQD (reference sequence). CDR3 size: 15 residues. The J segment lost 13 bases and the V segment lost 8 bases, leaving 16 bases of the junction unmatched. The CDR3 region is CASPRKGDRPRPLHF. The DNA for the CDR3 is TGCGCCAGCCCCCGAAAAGGGGACAGGCCCAGGCCCCTCCACTTT.

The V and J genes are TRBV27 and TRBJ2-7, with D possibly matching TRBD1 (6 bases). Trimming stripped 3 bases from V and 2 bases from J, with 17 bases between. This CDR3 has 16 amino acids. In germline, CDR1 is MNHEY, CDR2 SMNVEV (reference sequence). DNA for the CDR3: TGTGCCAGCAGTTTTTCTGTCGGGGACACCCCCTACGAGCAGTACTTC. It specifies CASSFSVGDTPYEQYF.

A few counts support this clone. The chain combines TRBV9 with TRBJ1-5; TRBD1 aligns across 9 bases. V lost 4 bases and J lost 4; bases outside the gene matches: 3. The CDR3 extends over 14 amino acids. The germline gives CDR1 SGDLS, CDR2 YYNGEE. The CDR3 sequence is CASSPGQGNQPQHF. The CDR3 nucleotides read TGTGCCAGCAGCCCGGGACAGGGAAATCAGCCCCAGCATTTT.

The gene calls are TRBV9 and TRBJ1-1; 7 bases map to TRBD1. The junction had 6 bases not matched to a gene; V was cut back by 4 bases and J by 0 bases. CDR3 size: 15 residues. Germline values: CDR1 SGDLS, CDR2 YYNGEE. CDR3: CASSRQGPMNTEAFF. In DNA, the CDR3 is TGTGCCAGCAGCCGACAGGGCCCCATGAACACTGAAGCTTTCTTT.

This clone was observed a few times. The genes are TRBV28 and TRBJ2-1, with 8 bases lining up with TRBD2. CDR1 is MDHEN and CDR2 is SYDVKM in the germline V gene. V lost 4 bases to trimming and J lost 2 bases; unmatched junction nucleotides: 16. The CDR3 covers 19 residues. CDR3 sequence (DNA): TGTGCCAGCAGTTCAACCCGCCGGCTAGCGGGCTCCCCCTACAATGAGCAGTTCTTC. This gives the protein CASSSTRRLAGSPYNEQFF.

This chain uses TRBV29-1 with TRBJ1-2, with D possibly TRBD1 on 5 matching bases. This CDR3 has 15 amino acids. CDR1 and CDR2 from the germline V gene are SQVTM and ANQGSEA. The V gene lost 3 bases and the J gene lost 0 bases, with 14 bases spanning the gap. CDR3 region: CSVDAGANANYGYTF. The CDR3 coding sequence is TGCAGCGTTGATGCTGGGGCGAATGCTAACTATGGCTACACCTTC.

V is TRBV7-2 and J is TRBJ2-3; D is unclear. The CDR3 loop spans 15 amino acids. Germline CDR1 SGHTA, CDR2 FQGNSA. Trimming pared 1 base from V and 2 bases from J, leaving 10 bases between. The CDR3: CASSLEYYSTDTQYF. The CDR3 nucleotides read TGTGCCAGCAGCTTAGAATACTATTCCACAGATACGCAGTATTTT.

J is TRBJ2-1 and V is TRBV27; 10 positions match TRBD1. V lost 4 bases and J lost 1; bases outside the gene matches: 7. CDR1 is MNHEY and CDR2 is SMNVEV in the germline V gene (reference sequence). The CDR3 consists of 17 residues. The CDR3 DNA follows: TGTGCCAGCAGTTCCATCTGGGGACAGGGGTCCTACAATGAGCAGTTCTTC. Its translation: CASSSIWGQGSYNEQFF.

A single count supports this clone. This chain joins TRBV3-1 (or the pseudogene TRBV3-2) and TRBJ2-2, with 7 bases that match TRBD2. The CDR3 contains 15 residues. Germline V gene lookup returns CDR1 LGHDT and CDR2 YNNKEL (reference sequence). V was pared by 1 base and J by 6 bases, with 5 bases of the junction left unmatched. The CDR3 nucleotides are TGTGCCAGCAGCCAAGTGGGGGGGAAACCCGGGGAGCTGTTTTTT. This encodes CASSQVGGKPGELFF.

Only one count was recorded for this clone. The chain couples TRBV5-1 to TRBJ2-5, with 7 bases fitting TRBD1. CDR3 length: 16 amino acids. J was trimmed by 4 bases and V by 2 bases; bases with no gene match: 11. Germline lookup yields CDR1 SGHRS and CDR2 YFSETQ. In DNA form, the CDR3 reads TGCGCCAGCAGCTTAGGGGCTCTAGCAGGGGGAGAGACCCAGTACTTC. It encodes CASSLGALAGGETQYF.

The rearrangement links TRBV6-5 to TRBJ2-7, with 7 bases identical to TRBD1. V gave up 1 base and J gave up 2 bases; unmatched junction bases: 2. Germline values: CDR1 MNHEY, CDR2 SVGAGI. There are 14 residues in the CDR3. In nucleotides, the CDR3 is TGTGCCAGCAGTTACTGGGACAGTCCCTACGAGCAGTACTTC. This encodes CASSYWDSPYEQYF.